This TCR beta chain was observed in a study of cytomegalovirus exposure and HLA in healthy donors. Across the study: When fewer than 400 donors were genotyped, just over 80% of them were found to fall in the Caucasian-associated ancestry cluster.

With regard to this clone: Antigen unknown.

Germline V gives CDR1 SNHLY, CDR2 FYNNEI. The CDR3 has 14 residues. The germline V and J ends were trimmed by 4 bases and 6 bases, with 14 bases remaining between them. Study conclusions and caveats: Per a later analysis, about 17,000 TCR beta sequences showed association with HLA alleles at 0.05 false discovery rate. An Asian-associated ancestry cluster reportedly showed fewer N-insertions than the approximately 660-donor mean in a later analysis.

PCR amplification relied on 60 Vbeta primers (plus 13 Jbeta primers). Assay used: immunoSEQ multiplex PCR; TCRdb lists only in-frame clones, some missing. Among about 120,000 clones, 63% were seen once, and the ten largest hold more than 8%. This TCR derives from a man aged 35-49 years in good health and CMV-seropositive. Sequencing input: PBMCs. The chain links TRBV2 to TRBJ2-3; possible D gene TRBD2, 6 bases. CDR3 DNA: TGTGCCAGCAGTGCGGAGCAGGGAGGCGATACGCAGTATTTT. Amino acids: CASSAEQGGDTQYF.